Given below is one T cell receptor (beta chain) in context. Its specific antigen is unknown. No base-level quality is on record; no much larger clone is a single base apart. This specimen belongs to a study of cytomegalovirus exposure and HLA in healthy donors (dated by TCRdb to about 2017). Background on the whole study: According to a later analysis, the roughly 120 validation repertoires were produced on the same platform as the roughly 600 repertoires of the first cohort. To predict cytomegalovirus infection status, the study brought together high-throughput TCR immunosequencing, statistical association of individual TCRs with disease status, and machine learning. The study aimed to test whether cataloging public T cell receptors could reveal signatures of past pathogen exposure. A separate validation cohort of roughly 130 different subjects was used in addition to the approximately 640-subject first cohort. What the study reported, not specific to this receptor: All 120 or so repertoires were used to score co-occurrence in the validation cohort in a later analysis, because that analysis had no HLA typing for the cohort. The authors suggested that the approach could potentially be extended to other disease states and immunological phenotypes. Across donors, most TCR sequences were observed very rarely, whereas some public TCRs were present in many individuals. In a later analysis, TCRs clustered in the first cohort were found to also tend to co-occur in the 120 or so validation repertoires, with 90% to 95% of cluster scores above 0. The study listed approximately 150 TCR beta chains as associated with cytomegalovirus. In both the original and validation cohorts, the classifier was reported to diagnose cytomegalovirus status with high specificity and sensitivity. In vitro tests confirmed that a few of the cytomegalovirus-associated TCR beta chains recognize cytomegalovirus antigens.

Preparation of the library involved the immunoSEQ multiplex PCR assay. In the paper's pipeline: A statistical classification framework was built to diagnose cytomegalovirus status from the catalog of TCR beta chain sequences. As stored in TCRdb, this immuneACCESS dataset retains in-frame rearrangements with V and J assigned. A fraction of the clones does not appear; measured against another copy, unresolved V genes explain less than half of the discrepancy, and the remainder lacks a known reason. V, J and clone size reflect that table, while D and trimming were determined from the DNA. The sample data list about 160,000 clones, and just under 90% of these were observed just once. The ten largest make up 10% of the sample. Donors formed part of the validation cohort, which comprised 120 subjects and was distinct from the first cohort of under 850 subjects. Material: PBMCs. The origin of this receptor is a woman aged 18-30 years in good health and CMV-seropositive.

The CDR3: CASSPGHDSYEQYF. Read as DNA, the sequence is TGTGCCAGCTCACCAGGGCATGACTCCTACGAGCAGTACTTC. Recombination connected TRBV18 to TRBJ2-7, with the D gene uncertain. Between the V and J ends, shortened by 2 bases and 0 bases respectively, the junction contains 8 bases. The germline V gene yields KGHSH for CDR1 and LQKENI for CDR2. Measured from the cysteine to the phenylalanine, the CDR3 is 14 residues long. Just CDR3 DNA is preserved here, 42 bases in frame from base 1.